This T cell receptor (beta chain) is drawn from a study of CD8+ T cells in alopecia areata. Treatment specified: oral pan-JAK inhibitor, 5-10 mg twice daily. Per the germline V gene, CDR1 is SGDLS and CDR2 is YYNGEE. Trimming removed 0 bases from V and 4 bases from J; junction bases left unmatched: 12. CDR3 length equals 17 residues. In each case, RNA was isolated and then reverse transcribed into cDNA as the sequencing template. Repertoires were generated with immunoSEQ multiplex PCR, while TCRdb's copy carries only in-frame clones and drops some. The sample yields hundreds of thousands of clones, 60% seen once.

Sequencing used CD4+ T cells sorted from blood, obtained around week 54, from a patient treated with tofacitinib. This chain connects TRBV9 to TRBJ2-7; TRBD1 matches at 8 bases. This receptor was taken from a human donor with alopecia areata. Here the CDR3 DNA reads TGTGCCAGCAGCGTAGAGCCAGGGGGCGCATTGGGGTACGAGCAGTACTTC. Encoded protein: CASSVEPGGALGYEQYF.